Shown below are 12 T cell receptor beta chains from a single sample sequenced in a study of regulatory T cells in long-lasting Graves disease. Building the TCR beta libraries relied on iRepertoire HTBI primers, and CDR3 regions underwent Arm-PCR. MiXCR was run by TCRdb on the multiplex PCR reads, yielding one entry per CDR3 protein. The table lists roughly 350,000 distinct CDR3 sequences, around 15% of them singletons. Documented time point: newly diagnosed GD, antithyroid drugs for less than 3 months. From RNA extracted from PBMCs, the TCR library was made. The same sample was also studied in work on T cells in Graves' hyperthyroidism and ophthalmopathy.

Material: peripheral blood mononuclear cells (PBMCs), obtained at new diagnosis, from a patient treated with antithyroid drugs. All receptors derive from a woman under 30 with Graves disease.

For this clonotype: A much larger clone differs by one base, so this may be a read error. This chain uses TRBV20-1 with TRBJ2-7, with 10 bases aligning to TRBD1. With 7 bases clipped from V and 6 bases from J, the junction kept 12 bases outside the gene matches. The CDR3 has 14 amino acids. The germline CDR1 and CDR2 sequences are DFQATT and SNEGSKA (reference sequence). CDR3 DNA: TGCAGTGTCAGAGGAGAGGACAGGGGGTGCGAGCAGTACTTC. Protein: CSVRGEDRGCEQYF.

Comments on this clonotype: A much larger clonotype is one base distant, so this may be a read error. CDR3 region: CTSSEDWDPTDTQYF. In DNA form, the CDR3 reads TGTACCAGCAGTGAGGACTGGGATCCCACAGATACGCAGTATTTT. The chain couples TRBV6-2 or TRBV6-3 to TRBJ2-3; D perhaps matches TRBD2 (5 bases). In germline, CDR1 is MNHEY, CDR2 SVGEGT. This CDR3 spans 15 amino acids.

This clonotype was seen a handful of times. The gene calls are TRBV5-1 and TRBJ1-3, with D unclear. With 4 bases removed from V and 0 bases from J, the gap between germline ends came to 5 bases. Germline lookup yields CDR1 SGHRS and CDR2 YFSETQ. The CDR3 covers 13 residues. The CDR3 spells CASSTDSGNTIYF. The CDR3 DNA reads TGCGCCAGCAGCACCGACTCTGGAAACACCATATATTTT. Filled out from reference TRBV5-1 and TRBJ1-3, the complete variable domain reads KAGVTQTPRYLIKTRGQQVTLSCSPISGHRSVSWYQQTPGQGLQFLFEYFSETQRNKGNFPGRFSGRQFSNSRSEMNVSTLELGDSALYLCASSTDSGNTIYFGEGSWLTVV.

This clonotype was observed many times. CDR3 in amino acids: CSAEVDRGFTYNEQFF. In DNA, the CDR3 is TGCAGTGCCGAAGTCGACAGGGGATTCACCTACAATGAGCAGTTCTTC. The J gene is TRBJ2-1, the V gene TRBV20-1; TRBD1 aligns across 8 bases. Germline CDR1 and CDR2: DFQATT and SNEGSKA (reference sequence). Losses at the gene ends were 6 bases for V and 2 bases for J; bases not matched to a gene: 12. The CDR3 extends over 16 amino acids.

This clonotype was seen ten or more times. This sequence joins TRBV5-1 and TRBJ2-7; 7 bases map to TRBD1. CDR1 and CDR2 (germline): SGHRS, YFSETQ. The V and J ends lost 0 bases and 7 bases, in that order; junction bases with no gene match: 10. The CDR3 runs to 15 residues. The CDR3: CASSLALGQIREQYF. Written as DNA, the CDR3 is TGCGCCAGCAGCTTGGCCCTGGGACAGATACGAGAGCAGTACTTC.

This clonotype was observed a few times. The chain carries TRBV10-3 and TRBJ2-1; TRBD2 matches 9 bases. The CDR3 sequence is 17 residues long. Germline V gene data show CDR1 as ENHRY and CDR2 as SYGVKD. V was clipped by 4 bases and J by 0 bases; unmatched bases: 7. The CDR3 loop is CAISAIPGLASYNEQFF. CDR3 coding DNA: TGTGCCATCAGTGCAATCCCGGGACTAGCCTCCTACAATGAGCAGTTCTTC.

This chain links TRBV5-1 with TRBJ1-1; 12 bases align to TRBD1. Germline CDR1 reads SGHRS; CDR2 reads YFSETQ. V was clipped by 0 bases and J by 11 bases; unmatched bases: 8. This CDR3 has 15 amino acids. CDR3 loop: CASSLAPGTGGYAFF. In DNA, the CDR3 is TGCGCCAGCAGCTTGGCCCCCGGGACAGGGGGCTATGCTTTCTTT.

This clonotype was observed many times. In nucleotides, the CDR3 is TGTGCCAGCACCTCCCAAGGGGGCCGCACTGAAGCTTTCTTT. This translates into CASTSQGGRTEAFF. The chain couples TRBV28 to TRBJ1-1, with 7 bases that match TRBD1. The CDR3 length is 14 residues. From germline, CDR1 is MDHEN and CDR2 SYDVKM. Trimming removed 7 bases from V and 4 bases from J; junction bases left unmatched: 9. The variable domain in full, completed from reference TRBV28 and TRBJ1-1, reads DVKVTQSSRYLVKRTGEKVFLECVQDMDHENMFWYRQDPGLGLRLIYFSYDVKMKEKGDIPEGYSVSREKKERFSLILESASTNQTSMYLCASTSQGGRTEAFFGQGTRLTVV.

CDR3 bases: TGTGCCAGCAGCCCCTCGACCCATGGCTCCTATAATTCACCCCTCCACTTT. Protein: CASSPSTHGSYNSPLHF. The V and J genes are TRBV11-2 and TRBJ1-6; D not resolved. The CDR3 has 17 amino acids. V lost 5 bases and J lost 0, with 14 bases in between. Germline V lookup: CDR1 SGHAT, CDR2 FQNNGV.

This rearrangement joins TRBV7-8 to TRBJ2-7, with D unclear. Germline loops: CDR1 SGHVS, CDR2 FQNEAQ. The CDR3 contains 13 residues. The V end was cut by 5 bases, the J end by 2 bases, with 10 bases between. The CDR3 is CASSRTQAYEQYF. In DNA, the CDR3 is TGTGCCAGCAGCAGGACCCAAGCCTACGAGCAGTACTTC.

This clonotype was seen at least ten times. The chain couples TRBV6-2 or TRBV6-3 to TRBJ2-1; D perhaps matches TRBD2 (7 bases). The germline CDR1 and CDR2 sequences are MNHEY and SVGEGT. With 7 bases removed from V and 7 bases from J, the gap between germline ends came to 23 bases. This CDR3 spans 16 amino acids. The CDR3 sequence: CASTLPGGGGGNEQFF. CDR3 in DNA: TGTGCCAGCACTCTTCCGGGAGGCGGGGGCGGGAATGAGCAGTTCTTC.

This clonotype was observed many times. A read error may produce the germline difference seen at one junction end. V and J are TRBV7-9 and TRBJ2-5; 14 bases match TRBD2. The CDR3 is 18 amino acids. Germline lookup yields CDR1 SEHNR and CDR2 FQNEAQ (reference sequence). The CDR3 loop is CASSLAGTSGRGRETQYF. CDR3 in DNA: TGTGCCAGCAGCCTAGCCGGGACTAGCGGGAGAGGTAGAGAGACCCAGTACTTC.